These T cell receptor beta chains were read from a single sample in a study of blood T cell repertoires in COVID-19. TCRdb's table, derived via immunoSEQ multiplex PCR, lists solely in-frame clones and lacks some. The sample carries 250,000 to 300,000 clones, 80% to 90% recorded once. Sequenced input: PBMCs or T cells enriched from blood (not recorded which). These TCRs come from a man aged 18-30 years who had recovered from COVID-19. The conserved cysteine and the conserved F or W are not part of the CDR3 here.

J,V,CDR3
TRBJ1-5,TRBV28,ASRPAGTGSNQPQH
TRBJ2-7,TRBV18,ASSPAGSSYEQY
TRBJ2-6,TRBV5-1,ASAQGSNGANVLT
TRBJ2-5,TRBV4-1,ASSPLARGGRETQY
TRBJ1-1,TRBV5-1,ASSSVSNTEAF
TRBJ2-6,TRBV6-2/TRBV6-3,ASSYVSGANVLT
TRBJ2-1,TRBV11-2,ASSTQNDRAHGQF
TRBJ2-3,TRBV5-6,ASSLRGADTQY
TRBJ2-7,TRBV12-3/TRBV12-4,ASSYSPLEQY
TRBJ2-7,TRBV5-6,ASSWAGLQTYEQY
TRBJ1-2,TRBV6-5,ASSYSTRGAVYGYT
TRBJ2-7,TRBV2,ASSEQAYEQY
TRBJ2-3,TRBV27,ASRRRGVTDTQY
TRBJ2-3,TRBV5-1,ASSSGGQSDTQY
TRBJ1-6,TRBV19,ASSIGGTGVGNNSPLH
TRBJ2-1,TRBV7-7,ASSLGVRRPSYNEQF
TRBJ1-1,TRBV4-1,ASSQDGQGALNTEAF
TRBJ2-5,TRBV18,ASSRNGGLPQETQY
TRBJ2-1,TRBV19,ASSHIPGDLFFYNEQF
TRBJ2-5,TRBV24-1,ATSDPGVAGGETQY
TRBJ2-2,TRBV19,ASKNTFAFANTGELF
TRBJ2-3,TRBV7-9,ASSLGAEIFTDTQY
TRBJ1-2,TRBV12-5,ASAQDSRGYT
TRBJ2-1,TRBV7-2,ASSTLAGSYNEQF
TRBJ1-5,TRBV7-8,ASRKGGYPGNQPQH
TRBJ2-1,TRBV5-6,ASSLGWGDDSWPYNEQF
TRBJ1-3,TRBV30,AWSVRSSAGNTIY
TRBJ1-4,TRBV5-1,ASSPGTPNNEKLF
TRBJ2-1,TRBV6-5,ASSSRQAENYNEQF
TRBJ1-1,TRBV11-3,ASGQDRDTEAF
TRBJ2-4,TRBV7-3,ASSFREGNIQY
TRBJ1-5,TRBV6-5,ASKSGQGPQPQH
TRBJ2-1,TRBV24-1,ATGSAGAAEYNEQF
TRBJ2-3,TRBV10-2,ASSSGVDTQY
TRBJ2-2,TRBV10-1,ASSESIDSAGELF
TRBJ1-4,TRBV7-9,ASSSELQGINEKLF
TRBJ2-2,TRBV11-2,ASSLGHLLLRAGELF
TRBJ2-5,TRBV18,ASSPAGLSPETQY
TRBJ2-7,TRBV11-3,ASSSGTSGRSYEQY
TRBJ1-4,TRBV5-1,ASSAGQTGVGEKLF
TRBJ1-3,TRBV5-1,ASSLGGGVGSGNTIY
TRBJ2-1,TRBV29-1,SVVSLAVYNEQF
TRBJ2-5,TRBV29-1,SLKGLAGGRETQY
TRBJ2-7,TRBV11-2,ASSLDLLAGHEQY
TRBJ2-2,TRBV9,ASSAQISGELF
TRBJ2-3,TRBV30,AWSGTSGDTQY
TRBJ2-5,TRBV27,ASSRIAGALKETQY
TRBJ2-5,TRBV7-9,ASSSGQDSQETQY
TRBJ1-5,TRBV30,AWSEESGNQPQH